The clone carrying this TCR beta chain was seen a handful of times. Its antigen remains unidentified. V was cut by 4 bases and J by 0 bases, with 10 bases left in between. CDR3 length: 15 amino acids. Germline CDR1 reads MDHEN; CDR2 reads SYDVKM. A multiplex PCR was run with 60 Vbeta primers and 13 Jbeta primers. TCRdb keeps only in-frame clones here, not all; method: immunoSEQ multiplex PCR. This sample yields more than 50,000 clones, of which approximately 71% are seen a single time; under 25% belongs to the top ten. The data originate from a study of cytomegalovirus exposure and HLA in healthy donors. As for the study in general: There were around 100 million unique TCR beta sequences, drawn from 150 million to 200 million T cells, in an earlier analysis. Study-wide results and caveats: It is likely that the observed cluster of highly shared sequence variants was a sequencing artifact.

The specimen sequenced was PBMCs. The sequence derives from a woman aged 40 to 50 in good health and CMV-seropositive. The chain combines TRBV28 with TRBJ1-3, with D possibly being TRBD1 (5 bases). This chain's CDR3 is CASSSGGSSGNTIYF. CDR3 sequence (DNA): TGTGCCAGCAGTTCGGGGGGGAGCTCTGGAAACACCATATATTTT. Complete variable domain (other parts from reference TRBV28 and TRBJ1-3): DVKVTQSSRYLVKRTGEKVFLECVQDMDHENMFWYRQDPGLGLRLIYFSYDVKMKEKGDIPEGYSVSREKKERFSLILESASTNQTSMYLCASSSGGSSGNTIYFGEGSWLTVV.